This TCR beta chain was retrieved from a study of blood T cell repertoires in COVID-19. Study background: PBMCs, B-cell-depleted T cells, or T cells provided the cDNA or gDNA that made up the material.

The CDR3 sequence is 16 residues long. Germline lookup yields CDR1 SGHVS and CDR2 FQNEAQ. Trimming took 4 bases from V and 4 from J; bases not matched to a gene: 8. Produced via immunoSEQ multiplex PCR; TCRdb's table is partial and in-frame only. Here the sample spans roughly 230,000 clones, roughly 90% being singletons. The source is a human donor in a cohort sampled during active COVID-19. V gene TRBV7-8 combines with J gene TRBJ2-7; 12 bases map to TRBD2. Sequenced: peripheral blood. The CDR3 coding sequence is TGTGCCAGCAGCTCCGGACTAGCGGGAACTTCATACGAGCAGTACTTC. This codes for CASSSGLAGTSYEQYF.